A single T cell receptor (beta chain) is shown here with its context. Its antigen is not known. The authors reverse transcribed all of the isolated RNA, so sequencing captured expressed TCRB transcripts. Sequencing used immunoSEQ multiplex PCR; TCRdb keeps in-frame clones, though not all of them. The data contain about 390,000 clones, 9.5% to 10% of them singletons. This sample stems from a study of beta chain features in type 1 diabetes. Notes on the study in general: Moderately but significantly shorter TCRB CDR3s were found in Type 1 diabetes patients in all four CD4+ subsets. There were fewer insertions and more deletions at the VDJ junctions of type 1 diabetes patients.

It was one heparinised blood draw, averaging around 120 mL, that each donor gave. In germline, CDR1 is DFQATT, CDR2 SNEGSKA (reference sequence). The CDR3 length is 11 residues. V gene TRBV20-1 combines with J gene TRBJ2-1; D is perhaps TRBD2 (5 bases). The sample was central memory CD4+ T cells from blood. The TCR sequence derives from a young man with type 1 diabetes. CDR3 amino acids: CSSLYGDEQFF. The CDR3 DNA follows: TGCAGCTCCCTTTACGGGGATGAGCAGTTCTTC.